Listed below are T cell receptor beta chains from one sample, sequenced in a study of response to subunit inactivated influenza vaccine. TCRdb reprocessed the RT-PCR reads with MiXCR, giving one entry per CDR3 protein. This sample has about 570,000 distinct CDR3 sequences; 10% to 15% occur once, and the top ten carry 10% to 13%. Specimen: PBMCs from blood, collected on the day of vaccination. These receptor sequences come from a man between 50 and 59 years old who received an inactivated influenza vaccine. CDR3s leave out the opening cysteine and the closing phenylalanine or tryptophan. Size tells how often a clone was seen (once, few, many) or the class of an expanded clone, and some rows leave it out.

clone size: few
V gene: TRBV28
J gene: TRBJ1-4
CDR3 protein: ASSAFRGGEKLF

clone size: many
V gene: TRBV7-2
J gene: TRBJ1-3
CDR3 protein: ASSLLGQGAGNTIY

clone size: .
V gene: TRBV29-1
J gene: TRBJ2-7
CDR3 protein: SVVGDHEQY

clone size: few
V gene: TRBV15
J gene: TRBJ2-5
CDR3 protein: ATSPGDHAVQETQY

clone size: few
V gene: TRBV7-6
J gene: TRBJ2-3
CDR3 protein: ASSSSGSGTQY

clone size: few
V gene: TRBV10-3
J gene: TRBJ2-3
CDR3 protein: AIRMSSGLNTDTQY

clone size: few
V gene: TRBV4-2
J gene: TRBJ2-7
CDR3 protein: ASSQILQGFYEQY

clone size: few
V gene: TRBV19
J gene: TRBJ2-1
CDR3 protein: ASSWGKGPYNEQF

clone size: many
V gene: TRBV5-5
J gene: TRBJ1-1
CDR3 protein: ASSLGVGQNTEAF

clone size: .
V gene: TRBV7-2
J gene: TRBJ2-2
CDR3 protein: ASSFFLTDTGELF

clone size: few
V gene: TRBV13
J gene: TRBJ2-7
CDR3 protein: ASSSGWGSGSSHEQY

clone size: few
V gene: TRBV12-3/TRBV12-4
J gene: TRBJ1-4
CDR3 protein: ASTDRDGSNEKLF

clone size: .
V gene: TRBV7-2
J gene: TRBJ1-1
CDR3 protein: ASSLANNRGLSF

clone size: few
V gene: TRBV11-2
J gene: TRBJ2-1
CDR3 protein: ASSLGTVRSNEQF

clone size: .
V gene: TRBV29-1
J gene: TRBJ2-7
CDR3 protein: SATRGVDEQY

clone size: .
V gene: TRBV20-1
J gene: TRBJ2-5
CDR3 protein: SARGNQETQY

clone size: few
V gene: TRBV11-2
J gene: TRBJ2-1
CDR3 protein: ASSLDGQEQF

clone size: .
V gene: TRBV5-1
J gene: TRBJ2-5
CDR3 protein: ASSFTDSLRETQY

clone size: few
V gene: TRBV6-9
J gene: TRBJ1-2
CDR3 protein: ASSYSNPALYGYT

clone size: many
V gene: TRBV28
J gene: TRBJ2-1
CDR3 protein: ASSPPGDYNEQF

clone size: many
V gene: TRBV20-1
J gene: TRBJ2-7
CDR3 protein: SAREHDFRDEQY

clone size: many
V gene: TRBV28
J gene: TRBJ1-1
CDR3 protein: ASSQIYRNTEAF

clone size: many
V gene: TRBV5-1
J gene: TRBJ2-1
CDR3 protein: ASSLGSVGNEQF

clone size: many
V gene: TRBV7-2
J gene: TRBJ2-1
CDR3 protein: ASSLVRLPGNEQF

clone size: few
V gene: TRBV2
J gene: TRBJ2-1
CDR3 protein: ASKGLAGGLEQF

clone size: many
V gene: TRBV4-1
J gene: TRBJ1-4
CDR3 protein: ASSLDRVDNEKLF

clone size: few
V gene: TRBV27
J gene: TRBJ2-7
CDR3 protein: ASSLAGLSEQY

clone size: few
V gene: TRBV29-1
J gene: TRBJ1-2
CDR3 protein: SAAGQGHGYT

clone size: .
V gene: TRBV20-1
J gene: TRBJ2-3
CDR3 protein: SADPSDVFTDTQY

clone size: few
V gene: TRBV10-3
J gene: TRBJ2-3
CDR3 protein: AISDRSGGSTDTQY

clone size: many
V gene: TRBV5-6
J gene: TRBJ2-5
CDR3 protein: ASSLASGGAKTQY

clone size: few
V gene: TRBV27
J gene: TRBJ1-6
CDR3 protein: ASSFGWQTNSPLH

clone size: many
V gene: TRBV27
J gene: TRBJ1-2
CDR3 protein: ASTSMQGNYGYT

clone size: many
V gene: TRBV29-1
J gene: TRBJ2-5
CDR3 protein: SVVLLAGAQETQY

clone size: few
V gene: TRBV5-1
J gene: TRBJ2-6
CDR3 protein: ASSGGGGVSGANVLT

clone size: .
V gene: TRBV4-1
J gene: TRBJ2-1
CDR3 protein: ASSFRGGVDEQF

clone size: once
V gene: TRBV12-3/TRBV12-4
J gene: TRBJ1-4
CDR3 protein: ATGQSNEKLF

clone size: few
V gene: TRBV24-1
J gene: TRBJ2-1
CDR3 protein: ATSDRLAGVGEQF

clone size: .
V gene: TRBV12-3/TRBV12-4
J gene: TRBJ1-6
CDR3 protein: ASSLLQGRGSPLH

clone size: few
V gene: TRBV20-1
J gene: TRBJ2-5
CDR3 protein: SALAAQETQY

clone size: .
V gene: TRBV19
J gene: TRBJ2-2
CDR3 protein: ASSILAGGFANTGELF

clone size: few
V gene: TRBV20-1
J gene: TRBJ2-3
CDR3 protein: SARAGGPSDTQY

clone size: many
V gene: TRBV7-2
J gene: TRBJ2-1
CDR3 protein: ASSPRNGNEQF

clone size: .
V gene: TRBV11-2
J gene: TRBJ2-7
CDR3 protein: ASSLVGTGVGSYEQY

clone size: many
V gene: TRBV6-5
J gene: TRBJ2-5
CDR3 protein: ASSYSMNSQETQY

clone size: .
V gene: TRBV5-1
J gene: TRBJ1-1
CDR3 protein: ASSPGTGQLNTEAF

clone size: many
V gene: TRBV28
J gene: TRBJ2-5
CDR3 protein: ASRTSGTETQY

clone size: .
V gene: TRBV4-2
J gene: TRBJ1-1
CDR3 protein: ASSQDSGYTEAF

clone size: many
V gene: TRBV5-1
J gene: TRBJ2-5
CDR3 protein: ASSGGQQETQY